This TCR beta chain was identified in a study of blood T cell repertoires in COVID-19. Clinical histories supplied by participants themselves formed the basis of cohort assignment. How the authors handled the data: Counts of nucleated cells, estimated from reference gene primer amplification, were obtained. The protocol was immunoSEQ multiplex PCR, while the TCRdb copy is restricted to in-frame clones and leaves out a portion. V, J and clone size derive from that table, while D and trimming were established from the DNA sequence. The sample has about 310,000 clones; nearly 90% are singletons. Germline assignment: CDR1 LGHNA and CDR2 YNFKEQ. Trimming shortened V by 0 bases and J by 3 bases, and 12 bases separated the two germline ends. The length of the CDR3 is 16 residues.

Sample: PBMCs or T cells enriched from blood (not recorded which). The chain combines TRBV4-2 with TRBJ1-3; D not certain. The receptor's source is a woman between 18 and 29 years old with acute COVID-19. The CDR3 DNA reads TGTGCCAGCAGCCAAGAAGAGACATCCATTGGAAACACCATATATTTT. Encoded protein: CASSQEETSIGNTIYF.